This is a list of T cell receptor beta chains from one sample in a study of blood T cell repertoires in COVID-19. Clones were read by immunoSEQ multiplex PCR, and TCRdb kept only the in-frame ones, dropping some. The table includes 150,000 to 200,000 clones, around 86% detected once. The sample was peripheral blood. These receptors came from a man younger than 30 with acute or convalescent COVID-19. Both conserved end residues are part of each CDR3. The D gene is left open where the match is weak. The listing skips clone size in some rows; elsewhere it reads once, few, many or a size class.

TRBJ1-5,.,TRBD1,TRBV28,CASSPGQGTQPQHF,TGTGCCAGCAGTCCGGGACAGGGCACTCAGCCCCAGCATTTT
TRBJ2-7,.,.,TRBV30,CAWSVLEGYEQYF,TGTGCCTGGAGTGTACTAGAGGGCTACGAGCAGTACTTC
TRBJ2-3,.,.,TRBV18,CASSPLGGSSTDTQYF,TGTGCCAGCTCACCACTCGGGGGTTCTAGCACAGATACGCAGTATTTT
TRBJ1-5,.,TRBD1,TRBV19,CASSNYRQGKASQPQHF,TGTGCCAGTAGTAATTACCGACAGGGGAAGGCAAGTCAGCCCCAGCATTTT
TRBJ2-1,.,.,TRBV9,CASTVDGGEQFF,TGTGCCAGCACCGTAGACGGAGGTGAGCAGTTCTTC
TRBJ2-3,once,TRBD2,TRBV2,CASSKLTSGGLDTQYF,TGTGCCAGCAGTAAACTGACTAGCGGGGGGCTAGATACGCAGTATTTT
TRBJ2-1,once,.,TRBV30,CAWSPGEGGSYNEQFF,TGTGCCTGGAGCCCCGGGGAGGGGGGCTCCTACAATGAGCAGTTCTTC
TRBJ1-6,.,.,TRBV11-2,CASSRLGSPLHF,TGTGCCAGCAGCAGACTTGGCTCACCCCTCCACTTT
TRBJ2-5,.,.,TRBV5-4,CASSLSSGYETQYF,TGTGCCAGCAGCTTGAGTTCCGGGTACGAGACCCAGTACTTC
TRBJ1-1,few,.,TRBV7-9,CASSLVAAEAFF,TGTGCCAGCAGCTTAGTGGCTGCTGAAGCTTTCTTT
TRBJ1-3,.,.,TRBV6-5,CASSYTAPGSGNTIYF,TGTGCCAGCAGTTACACCGCTCCAGGGTCTGGAAACACCATATATTTT
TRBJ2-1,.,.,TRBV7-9,CASSELSSYNEQFF,TGTGCCAGCAGCGAACTTAGCTCCTACAATGAGCAGTTCTTC
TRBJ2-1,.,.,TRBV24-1,CATRADSYNEQFF,TGTGCCACCAGAGCAGACAGTTACAATGAGCAGTTCTTC
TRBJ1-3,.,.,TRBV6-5,CASSRGGSGNTIYF,TGTGCCAGCTCAAGGGGTGGCTCTGGAAACACCATATATTTT
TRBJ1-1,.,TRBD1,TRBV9,CASSLGQGAKTEAFF,TGTGCCAGCAGCCTGGGACAGGGGGCGAAGACTGAAGCTTTCTTT
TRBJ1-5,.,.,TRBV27,CASSLSGGSNQPQHF,TGTGCCAGCAGTTTATCCGGGGGGAGCAATCAGCCCCAGCATTTT
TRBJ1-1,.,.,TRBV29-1,CSVELLNTEAFF,TGCAGCGTTGAACTCCTGAACACTGAAGCTTTCTTT
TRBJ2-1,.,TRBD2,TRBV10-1,CASSGLGLAGSSYNEQFF,TGCGCCAGCAGTGGCCTCGGACTAGCGGGGAGCTCCTACAATGAGCAGTTCTTC
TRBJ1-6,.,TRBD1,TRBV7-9,CASSLVATGGADSPLHF,TGTGCCAGCAGCTTAGTAGCGACAGGGGGCGCGGATTCACCCCTCCACTTT
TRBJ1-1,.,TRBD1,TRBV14,CASSQALQGGRRQAFF,TGTGCCAGCAGCCAAGCCCTACAGGGGGGAAGGCGTCAAGCTTTCTTT
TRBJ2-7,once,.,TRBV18,CASSPNEGGYEQYF,TGTGCCAGCTCACCGAATGAAGGGGGCTACGAGCAGTACTTC
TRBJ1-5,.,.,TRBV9,CASSVTQSALSNQPQHF,TGTGCCAGCAGCGTGACACAATCAGCCCTTAGCAATCAGCCCCAGCATTTT
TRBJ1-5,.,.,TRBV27,CASSGGFGNQPQHF,TGTGCCAGCAGTGGGGGGTTCGGCAATCAGCCCCAGCATTTT
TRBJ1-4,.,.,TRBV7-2,CASSFFKGEGNEKLFF,TGTGCCAGCAGCTTTTTTAAAGGGGAGGGTAATGAAAAACTGTTTTTT
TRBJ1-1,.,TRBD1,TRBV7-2,CASSLVAGGLNTEAFF,TGTGCCAGCAGCTTAGTGGCAGGGGGACTGAACACTGAAGCTTTCTTT
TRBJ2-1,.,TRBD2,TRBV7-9,CASNLAGGQFF,TGTGCCAGCAACCTAGCGGGGGGGCAGTTCTTC
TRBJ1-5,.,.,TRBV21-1,CASSKGQGGFGNQPQHF,TGTGCCAGCAGCAAAGGGCAGGGAGGATTCGGCAATCAGCCCCAGCATTTT
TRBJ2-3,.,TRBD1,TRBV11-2,CASSLQGSTDTQYF,TGTGCCAGCAGCCTACAGGGGAGCACAGATACGCAGTATTTT
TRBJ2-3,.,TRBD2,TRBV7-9,CASSLESGTSGSSTDTQYF,TGTGCCAGCAGCTTAGAGTCTGGGACTAGCGGGTCGAGCACAGATACGCAGTATTTT
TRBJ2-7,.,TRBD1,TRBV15,CATSRVFRGRDEQYF,TGTGCCACCAGCAGAGTTTTCAGGGGGAGAGACGAGCAGTACTTC
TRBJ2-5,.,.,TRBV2,CASSVQGFAQETQYF,TGTGCCAGCAGTGTACAGGGTTTTGCACAAGAGACCCAGTACTTC
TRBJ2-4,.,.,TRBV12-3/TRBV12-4,CASSFGSAAEYF,TGTGCCAGCAGTTTTGGGTCAGCGGCCGAGTACTTC
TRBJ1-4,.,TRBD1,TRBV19,CASRQQGALNEKLFF,TGTGCCAGTAGACAACAGGGGGCTCTTAATGAAAAACTGTTTTTT